Below, one T cell receptor (beta chain) is given with its context. Antigen: not known. PCR used 60 Vbeta primers and 13 Jbeta primers. Some clones are missing from TCRdb's copy, which holds only in-frame ones; the method was immunoSEQ multiplex PCR. Of 140,000 to 150,000 clones listed, around 80% are singletons. The CDR3 has 13 amino acids. The V gene end was trimmed by 10 bases and the J gene end by 1 base; junction bases not matched to a gene: 6. Germline CDR1 is SNHLY and CDR2 is FYNNEI. This record comes from a study of cytomegalovirus exposure and HLA in healthy donors. Whole-study context: In terms of ancestry, the Caucasian-associated cluster contained about 80% of the roughly 400 genotyped donors. Study findings and constraints: The authors assumed roughly uniform sequencing depth across donors for presence/absence analyses.

The TCR sequence derives from a man aged 35 to 55 in good health and CMV-seropositive. The rearrangement uses TRBV2 and TRBJ1-1, with 7 bases matching TRBD1. Sequencing was carried out using PBMCs. CDR3 in DNA: TGTGCCACTCTACAGGGGTCGAACACTGAAGCTTTCTTT. Residues: CATLQGSNTEAFF.